The 29 T cell receptor beta chains below were found in one sample sequenced in a study of Graves' ophthalmopathy and Graves' hyperthyroidism. Amplification targeted the TCR beta CDR3 regions, with RNA transcripts as the source material. Second-round multiplex PCR came after first-round RT-PCR with HTBI primers. TCRdb re-analysed the multiplex PCR reads in MiXCR, keeping a single row per CDR3 protein. The data show over 150,000 distinct CDR3 sequences, around two fifths seen once. Sequences were obtained from peripheral blood. Receptor source: a woman aged 40 to 50 with Graves' ophthalmopathy.

This clonotype was observed many times. The chain combines TRBV6-1 with TRBJ1-5; D uncertain. Trimming shortened V by 1 base and J by 5 bases, and 12 bases separated the two germline ends. In germline, CDR1 is MNHNS, CDR2 SASEGT. The CDR3 covers 15 residues. Written as DNA, the CDR3 is TGTGCCAGCAGTGAAGTGGGTTTGGATGATCAGCCCCAGCATTTT. Protein: CASSEVGLDDQPQHF.

This clonotype was found many times. The V gene is TRBV20-1, the J gene TRBJ1-5, with 7 bases that match TRBD1. CDR3 size: 14 residues. Trimming removed 3 bases from V and 4 bases from J; junction bases left unmatched: 6. Per germline, CDR1 DFQATT and CDR2 SNEGSKA (reference sequence). CDR3: CSASRGTENQPQHF. The CDR3 nucleotides read TGCAGTGCTAGCCGAGGGACAGAAAATCAGCCCCAGCATTTT.

This clonotype was detected ten times or more. The chain recombines TRBV28 with TRBJ2-5; 11 bases are a match to TRBD2. The CDR3 runs to 16 residues. Germline CDR1 is MDHEN and CDR2 is SYDVKM. The trim removed 6 bases at V and 3 bases at J, leaving 9 bases unmatched. The CDR3 DNA reads as TGTGCCAGCAGAATCCCCCCGACTAGCGGGGAAGAGACCCAGTACTTC. It is translated as CASRIPPTSGEETQYF.

This clonotype came up many times. This may come from a read error, since a much larger clone is one base off. The V and J genes are TRBV7-2 and TRBJ2-7, with no clear D. Germline V CDR1 and CDR2: SGHTA, FQGNSA. This CDR3 comprises 15 residues. The CDR3 sequence: CASSLAPGFSYERYF. The CDR3 coding sequence is TGTGCCAGCAGCTTAGCCCCGGGTTTCTCCTACGAGCGGTACTTC.

This clonotype occurred many times. The chain carries TRBV9 and TRBJ1-1; D possibly corresponds to TRBD1 (5 bases). The CDR3 spans 15 residues. Germline lookup yields CDR1 SGDLS and CDR2 YYNGEE. Between the trimmed V and J ends, which lost 3 bases and 0 bases, there was a span of 12 bases. DNA for the CDR3: TGTGCCAGCAGCGGAAAGGGGAACATGAACACTGAAGCTTTCTTT. Its protein is CASSGKGNMNTEAFF.

This clonotype has ten or more counts. This chain uses TRBV18 with TRBJ1-1; D may be TRBD1 (5 bases). In germline, CDR1 is KGHSH, CDR2 LQKENI. Trimming removed 3 bases at V and 3 bases at J, with 8 bases between. The CDR3 runs 13 residues. CDR3 coding DNA: TGTGCCAGCTCACCCCAGGGAGACACTGAAGCTTTCTTT. It translates to CASSPQGDTEAFF.

This clonotype was observed many times. An end of the junction does not agree with germline; a read error may underlie this. The V call is TRBV7-3, the J call TRBJ1-1; D is unresolved. Germline CDR1 and CDR2: SGHTA and FQGTGA. This CDR3 has 13 residues. CDR3 loop: CVSSQNMNTEAFF. DNA of the CDR3: TGTGTCAGCAGCCAAAATATGAACACTGAAGCTTTCTTT.

The V gene is TRBV6-2 or TRBV6-3, the J gene TRBJ2-7; 7 bases are shared with TRBD1. This CDR3 spans 15 amino acids. Germline values: CDR1 MNHEY, CDR2 SVGEGT. With V trimmed by 6 bases and J by 1 base, 9 bases remained unmatched. In DNA, the CDR3 is TGTGCCAGCAGACGCCAGCCAGGGGGTTCCTACGAGCAGTACTTC. Protein sequence: CASRRQPGGSYEQYF.

The chain employs TRBV28 and TRBJ1-1, with a weak D call TRBD1 (6 bases). Germline V lookup: CDR1 MDHEN, CDR2 SYDVKM. The ends were cut back, 1 base at V and 2 bases at J, with 20 bases in the middle. The CDR3 is 18 residues long. CDR3 DNA sequence: TGTGCCAGCAGTTTATTGGGGGCGGGAGGGGCCGTAAACACTGAAGCTTTCTTT. This encodes CASSLLGAGGAVNTEAFF.

In this sample, this clonotype turned up many times. This chain uses TRBV28 with TRBJ2-7, with 9 bases identical to TRBD1. The CDR3 sequence is 14 residues long. Germline-derived CDR1 and CDR2 are MDHEN and SYDVKM. Germline trimming cut 6 bases from V and 6 bases from J; bases unmatched to any gene: 9. CDR3 region: CASRGGGQGSEQYF. In DNA form, the CDR3 reads TGTGCCAGCAGAGGGGGGGGACAGGGATCCGAGCAGTACTTC.

This clonotype was detected many times. The V gene is TRBV29-1, the J gene TRBJ2-5; 8 positions agree with TRBD2. Trimming removed 0 bases from V and 1 base from J; junction bases left unmatched: 4. CDR3 size: 15 residues. Germline CDR1 and CDR2: SQVTM and ANQGSEA. This CDR3 reads CSVEEWRGAQETQYF. The DNA of the CDR3 is TGCAGCGTTGAAGAGTGGCGGGGGGCCCAAGAGACCCAGTACTTC.

This clonotype was picked up many times. The chain recombines TRBV6-2 or TRBV6-3 with TRBJ1-1, with TRBD1 identical over 8 bases. CDR1 MNHEY and CDR2 SVGEGT come from the germline V gene. Unmatched junction bases numbered 8, after V lost 5 bases and J lost 3 bases. The CDR3 runs 15 residues. The CDR3 region has the DNA TGTGCCAGCAGTCACCGGACAGGGCGGTACACTGAAGCTTTCTTT. This gives the protein CASSHRTGRYTEAFF.

The CDR3 loop reads CASSLAKITSGNTIYF. The CDR3 nucleotides are TGCGCCAGCAGCTTGGCGAAGATAACCTCTGGAAACACCATATATTTT. The J gene is TRBJ1-3, the V gene TRBV5-1; no firm D call. The CDR3 is 16 residues long. Germline CDR1 and CDR2: SGHRS and YFSETQ. With 0 bases removed from V and 0 bases from J, the gap between germline ends came to 10 bases. Combining the CDR3 with reference TRBV5-1 and TRBJ1-3 gives the whole variable domain KAGVTQTPRYLIKTRGQQVTLSCSPISGHRSVSWYQQTPGQGLQFLFEYFSETQRNKGNFPGRFSGRQFSNSRSEMNVSTLELGDSALYLCASSLAKITSGNTIYFGEGSWLTVV.

This clonotype was recorded many times. The J gene is TRBJ1-1, the V gene TRBV20-1; D is perhaps TRBD1 (5 bases). The CDR3 is 14 residues long. Germline CDR1 is DFQATT and CDR2 is SNEGSKA (reference sequence). Trimming stripped 6 bases from V and 5 bases from J, with 19 bases between. Here the CDR3 reads CSADRQYHGTEAFF. The DNA for the CDR3 is TGCAGTGCGGACCGACAGTACCACGGGACTGAAGCTTTCTTT.

The chain recombines TRBV7-9 with TRBJ2-7; D not certain. The V end was cut by 4 bases, the J end by 6 bases, with 10 bases between. The CDR3 is 12 residues long. CDR1 is SEHNR and CDR2 is FQNEAQ in the germline V gene (reference sequence). The CDR3 coding sequence is TGTGCCAGCAGCTCCCTGTCGGGCGAGCAGTACTTC. This translates into CASSSLSGEQYF. Filled out from reference TRBV7-9 and TRBJ2-7, the complete variable domain reads DTGVSQNPRHKITKRGQNVTFRCDPISEHNRLYWYRQTLGQGPEFLTYFQNEAQLEKSRLLSDRFSAERPKGSFSTLEIQRTEQGDSAMYLCASSSLSGEQYFGPGTRLTVT.

There are many counts of this clonotype. This sequence joins TRBV12-3 or TRBV12-4 and TRBJ1-1; D remains unclear. CDR3 length equals 13 residues. The V end was cut by 3 bases, the J end by 1 base, with 6 bases between. The CDR3 nucleotides read TGTGCCAGCAGTTTTGGTGAGAACACTGAAGCTTTCTTT. It specifies CASSFGENTEAFF.

In its sample, this clonotype was seen a few times. The DNA for the CDR3 is TGTGCCAGCAGCTTAACCGGGGGAGCGACAAACACTGAAGCTTTCTTT. It specifies CASSLTGGATNTEAFF. J is TRBJ1-1 and V is TRBV7-3; the D gene is possibly TRBD1 (5 bases). Trimming removed 0 bases from V and 2 bases from J, with 13 bases in between. Germline CDR1 and CDR2: SGHTA and FQGTGA. The CDR3 is made up of 16 amino acids.

This clonotype was seen at least ten times. V usage is TRBV15 and J usage is TRBJ1-1; the D is unclear. The V gene lost 1 base and the J gene lost 3 bases, with 9 bases spanning the gap. Germline CDR1 is LNHNV and CDR2 is YYDKDF (reference sequence). This CDR3 has 14 amino acids. The chain's CDR3 is CATSRVDIYTEAFF. The DNA for the CDR3 is TGTGCCACCAGCAGAGTTGACATTTACACTGAAGCTTTCTTT.

Within the sample, this clonotype is medium-sized (0.01 to 0.1%). The chain employs TRBV28 and TRBJ1-1; no clear D. Trimming shortened V by 6 bases and J by 7 bases, and 9 bases separated the two germline ends. Germline V gives CDR1 MDHEN, CDR2 SYDVKM. CDR3 length equals 11 residues. For the CDR3, the DNA is TGTGCCAGCAGAGGCTACGTTGAAGCTTTCTTT. Translation gives CASRGYVEAFF.

This clonotype was seen many times. The chain has TRBV14 and TRBJ2-7; TRBD2 is a possible D gene (5 bases). Germline CDR1 reads SGHDN; CDR2 reads FVKESK. V dropped 7 bases and J dropped 4 bases, with 8 bases sitting between them. The CDR3 has 11 residues. The CDR3 nucleotides read TGTGCCAGCAACTCGGGGTACGAGCAGTACTTC. This codes for CASNSGYEQYF.

The V call is TRBV11-1, the J call TRBJ1-1; D uncertain. The CDR3 consists of 14 residues. Germline assignment: CDR1 SGHAT and CDR2 FQDESV (reference sequence). V was shortened by 5 bases and J by 10 bases, with 20 bases between the two germline ends. CDR3 DNA: TGTGCCAGCAGCACCGGGGTGAGAGGACTAGGAGCTTTCTTT. Its protein is CASSTGVRGLGAFF.

The chain has TRBV6-1 and TRBJ1-1; the D gene is possibly TRBD1 (6 bases). V lost 2 bases and J 2 bases, leaving 9 bases between the germline ends. CDR3 length equals 14 residues. CDR1 is MNHNS, CDR2 SASEGT, per germline. CDR3 sequence (DNA): TGTGCCAGCAGTGAACTGGGGGCAAACACTGAAGCTTTCTTT. Protein sequence: CASSELGANTEAFF.

Many counts were recorded for this clonotype. The chain employs TRBV27 and TRBJ2-7; 9 nucleotides align to TRBD1. This CDR3 has 13 residues. The germline gives CDR1 MNHEY, CDR2 SMNVEV (reference sequence). V was clipped by 6 bases and J by 5 bases; unmatched bases: 5. The CDR3 nucleotides read TGTGCCAGCAGGGGGACAGGGTCCAACGAGCAGTACTTC. Residues: CASRGTGSNEQYF.

This clonotype was detected ten times or more. The chain has TRBV7-2 and TRBJ2-5, with TRBD1 identical over 8 bases. Trimming removed 5 bases from V and 4 bases from J; junction bases left unmatched: 6. Germline V gene sequence: CDR1 SGHTA, CDR2 FQGNSA. The CDR3 is 14 amino acids. The chain's CDR3 is CASSPDRGGETQYF. CDR3 DNA: TGTGCCAGCAGCCCCGACAGGGGCGGAGAGACCCAGTACTTC.

This clonotype was observed a handful of times. The chain combines TRBV19 with TRBJ2-2; no clear D gene. V was cut by 3 bases and J by 0 bases, with 8 bases left in between. The CDR3 has 15 amino acids. The germline CDR1 and CDR2 sequences are LNHDA and SQIVND (reference sequence). CDR3 loop: CASSIGPPNTGELFF. The CDR3 nucleotides are TGTGCCAGTAGTATCGGGCCTCCGAACACCGGGGAGCTGTTTTTT.

This clonotype was seen repeatedly, ten times or more. This sequence joins TRBV30 and TRBJ2-6, with D uncertain. The CDR3 length is 15 residues. V lost 2 bases, J lost 0 bases, and 8 bases lay in between. The V gene's germline CDR1 is GTSNPN and CDR2 SVGIG (reference sequence). As DNA, the CDR3 is TGTGCCTGGAGTTTCGTAAGCTCTGGGGCCAACGTCCTGACTTTC. This gives the protein CAWSFVSSGANVLTF. The variable domain in full, with the rest retrieved from reference TRBV30 and TRBJ2-6, is SQTIHQWPATLVQPVGSPLSLECTVEGTSNPNLYWYRQAAGRGLQLLFYSVGIGQISSEVPQNLSASRPQDRQFILSSKKLLLSDSGFYLCAWSFVSSGANVLTFGAGSRLTVL.

This clonotype came up many times. The chain combines TRBV27 with TRBJ1-2; 8 nucleotides line up with TRBD1. CDR3 length equals 15 residues. The V gene's germline CDR1 is MNHEY and CDR2 SMNVEV (reference sequence). The V and J ends lost 7 bases and 5 bases, in that order; junction bases with no gene match: 12. The CDR3 loop is CASTASRDRFYGYTF. CDR3 nucleotide sequence: TGTGCCAGCACCGCCTCCCGGGACAGGTTTTATGGCTACACCTTC.

The sample holds a few counts of this clonotype. The chain combines TRBV18 with TRBJ2-4; weak D call: TRBD2 (5 bases). Between the trimmed V and J ends, which lost 0 bases and 3 bases, there was a span of 15 bases. The CDR3 contains 17 residues. Germline V gene lookup returns CDR1 KGHSH and CDR2 LQKENI. CDR3 loop: CASSPPTRGLNKNIQYF. The CDR3 DNA reads as TGTGCCAGCTCACCACCCACACGGGGATTAAACAAAAACATTCAGTACTTC.

CDR3 region: CASRDRGGYEQYF. In DNA, the CDR3 is TGTGCCAGCAGGGACCGCGGTGGGTACGAGCAGTACTTC. The chain joins TRBV6-2 or TRBV6-3 to TRBJ2-7, with D uncertain. CDR1 MNHEY and CDR2 SVGEGT come from the germline V gene. The CDR3 covers 13 residues. The V and J ends lost 6 bases and 4 bases respectively, with 13 bases between them.